This paragraph covers one T cell receptor beta chain sequence. J was trimmed by 1 base and V by 5 bases; bases with no gene match: 13. Germline CDR1 reads PRHDT; CDR2 reads FYEKMQ (reference sequence). The CDR3 sequence is 18 residues long. Libraries were prepared by immunoSEQ multiplex PCR; TCRdb keeps only in-frame clonotypes and omits some of them. The sample holds fewer than 55,000 clones, 80% to 90% seen once. These data are taken from a study of T cell changes during pregnancy in multiple sclerosis. Sequencing was performed on peripheral blood, taken in the first trimester of pregnancy. This sequence originates from a female donor with multiple sclerosis, enrolled in a pregnancy study. The J gene is TRBJ2-3, the V gene TRBV13; TRBD1 matches at 9 bases. CDR3 region: CASSRGDRVDWGTDTQYF. DNA of the CDR3: TGTGCCAGCAGCCGCGGGGACAGGGTCGATTGGGGCACAGATACGCAGTATTTT.